This T cell receptor beta chain came from a study of cytomegalovirus exposure and HLA in healthy donors. Study observations and caveats: Because they were indistinguishable, some V segments, including TRBV6-2 and TRBV6-3, were excluded. A missense variant in DCLRE1C was later tied to TCR beta V- and J-gene trimming.

This clone is a singleton in its sample. The antigen remains undetermined. Germline V gene sequence: CDR1 ENHRY, CDR2 SYGVKD. This CDR3 has 15 residues. Trimming took 0 bases from V and 4 from J; bases not matched to a gene: 2. Vbeta (60) and Jbeta (13) primers were used in the PCR. Data came from immunoSEQ multiplex PCR; TCRdb stores just in-frame clones and leaves some out. The table has 170,000 or so clones, about four fifths seen once. The TCR originated in a boy younger than 10 in good health and CMV-seronegative. This rearrangement joins TRBV10-3 to TRBJ1-5, with 8 bases aligning to TRBD1. Sequenced: PBMCs. CDR3 coding DNA: TGTGCCATCAGTGAGTCCACAGGGGGGAATCAGCCCCAGCATTTT. Translating it yields CAISESTGGNQPQHF.